This T cell receptor (beta chain) came from a study of T cell responses to AZD1222 COVID-19 vaccine. Findings of the study overall: After two AZD1222 doses, spike-specific TCR breadth and depth rose versus day 0. Reportedly, nearly half of unique spike TCRs recognized epitopes outside B.1.351/B.1.1.7 mutations. Females made up more of the donors, who were largely white British, and clonal diversity may have come out too low. Repertoire samples came only from after the peak T cell response.

Germline V gene sequence: CDR1 SGHVS, CDR2 FQNEAQ. V was clipped by 5 bases and J by 5 bases, with 18 bases between them. This CDR3 comprises 15 residues. Using immunoSEQ multiplex PCR, the repertoire was profiled, and TCRdb retains in-frame clones only, with some absent. The table lists some 150,000 clones, approximately 87% of them singletons. On this clone itself: The antigen is not known.

This receptor was obtained from an adult in good health. The sequencing here drew on peripheral blood, taken on day 0 of MenACWY control vaccination. The rearrangement joins TRBV7-8 to TRBJ1-1; no firm D call. The CDR3 DNA follows: TGTGCCAGCAGCCCATCACGGCTTTTAGGGACTGAAGCTTTCTTT. This translates into CASSPSRLLGTEAFF.